This T cell receptor (beta chain) was recovered during a study of T-cell memory formation after mild COVID-19. Study-wide results and caveats: Whereas later expanders leaned CD4+, clones contracting day 15 to 85 showed a balanced CD4/CD8 makeup.

As for this clonotype: Its antigen is currently unknown.

TCRdb reanalysed the 5' RACE reads using MiXCR and keeps one entry per CDR3 protein. Of hundreds of thousands of distinct CDR3 sequences listed, 13% to 15% are singletons. Germline V gives CDR1 MNHEY, CDR2 SVGEGT. V was trimmed by 2 bases and J by 3 bases, leaving 11 bases between them. The CDR3 has 14 residues. The gene calls are TRBV6-2 or TRBV6-3 and TRBJ2-7; no reliable D call. The material sequenced was PBMCs or a T cell subset sorted from them (not recorded which). The source is a man younger than 35 who had mild COVID-19 (a few samples of this study predate the infection). Cell type and time point are not known. The CDR3 spells CASSYLGPNYEQYV. As DNA, the CDR3 is TGTGCCAGCAGTTACCTTGGGCCCAACTACGAGCAGTACGTC.